These T cell receptor beta chains were read from a single sample in a study of CD8+ T cells in alopecia areata. The assay was immunoSEQ multiplex PCR, and TCRdb's table has in-frame clones only and misses some. This table has about 180,000 clones, about 47% appearing once. The sequences come from CD8+ T cells sorted from blood, collected at roughly week 52, from a patient treated with tofacitinib. The origin of the receptors is a human donor with alopecia areata. CDR3s leave out the opening cysteine and the closing phenylalanine or tryptophan. Each record gives: CDR3 length, J gene, V gene, CDR3 protein.

len: 11
j_gene: TRBJ1-2
v_gene: TRBV5-4
CDR3aa: ASSGTGGDGYT

len: 15
j_gene: TRBJ2-6
v_gene: TRBV7-9
CDR3aa: ASSPGHESSGANVLT

len: 12
j_gene: TRBJ2-1
v_gene: TRBV7-8
CDR3aa: ASSLLQGGLLQF

len: 10
j_gene: TRBJ2-5
v_gene: TRBV29-1
CDR3aa: SAVPPSRSQY

len: 12
j_gene: TRBJ1-1
v_gene: TRBV4-1
CDR3aa: ASSHPTRNTEAF

len: 13
j_gene: TRBJ2-5
v_gene: TRBV11-2
CDR3aa: ASSLVRGAQETQY

len: 12
j_gene: TRBJ2-1
v_gene: TRBV7-9
CDR3aa: ASRPRGREYEQF

len: 13
j_gene: TRBJ2-5
v_gene: TRBV6-5
CDR3aa: ASSYLTGVTETQY

len: 9
j_gene: TRBJ1-2
v_gene: TRBV9
CDR3aa: ASSAPGGYT

len: 12
j_gene: TRBJ2-1
v_gene: TRBV30
CDR3aa: AWIFRGPYNEQF

len: 12
j_gene: TRBJ1-5
v_gene: TRBV27
CDR3aa: ASSYRDRGQPQH

len: 13
j_gene: TRBJ1-3
v_gene: TRBV27
CDR3aa: ASSYLPPSGNTIY

len: 13
j_gene: TRBJ1-1
v_gene: TRBV5-1
CDR3aa: ASSLTRDANTEAF

len: 13
j_gene: TRBJ2-3
v_gene: TRBV11-2
CDR3aa: ASSLHGTATDTQY

len: 12
j_gene: TRBJ2-5
v_gene: TRBV7-3
CDR3aa: ASSLSGSGETQY

len: 12
j_gene: TRBJ1-1
v_gene: TRBV6-1
CDR3aa: ASSEGVVGAEAF

len: 11
j_gene: TRBJ1-2
v_gene: TRBV14
CDR3aa: ASSQVQGGGYT

len: 11
j_gene: TRBJ2-1
v_gene: TRBV25-1
CDR3aa: ASSESLGNEQF

len: 14
j_gene: TRBJ2-2
v_gene: TRBV9
CDR3aa: ASSVDATANTGELF

len: 11
j_gene: TRBJ2-5
v_gene: TRBV9
CDR3aa: ASSVAGEETQY

len: 11
j_gene: TRBJ1-1
v_gene: TRBV5-1
CDR3aa: ASSLDTNTEAF

len: 11
j_gene: TRBJ1-1
v_gene: TRBV27
CDR3aa: ASSKNMNTEAF

len: 12
j_gene: TRBJ1-1
v_gene: TRBV7-8
CDR3aa: ASRHDRGYTEAF

len: 10
j_gene: TRBJ1-1
v_gene: TRBV7-2
CDR3aa: ASRRLNTEAF

len: 14
j_gene: TRBJ1-5
v_gene: TRBV7-2
CDR3aa: ASSLEGTGFGQPQH

len: 13
j_gene: TRBJ2-7
v_gene: TRBV9
CDR3aa: ASSEGTGSSYEQY

len: 13
j_gene: TRBJ2-7
v_gene: TRBV5-1
CDR3aa: ASSPRDPGPYEQY